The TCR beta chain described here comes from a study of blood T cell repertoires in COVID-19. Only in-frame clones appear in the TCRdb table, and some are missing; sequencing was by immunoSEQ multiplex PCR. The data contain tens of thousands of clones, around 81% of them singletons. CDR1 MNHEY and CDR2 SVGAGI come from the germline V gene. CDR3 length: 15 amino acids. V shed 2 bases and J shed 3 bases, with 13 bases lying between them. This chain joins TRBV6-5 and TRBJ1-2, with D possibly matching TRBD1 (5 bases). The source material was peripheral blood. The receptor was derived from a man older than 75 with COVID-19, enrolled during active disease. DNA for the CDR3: TGTGCCAGCAGTTACGGGGCCCGTACTCACTATGGCTACACCTTC. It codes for CASSYGARTHYGYTF.